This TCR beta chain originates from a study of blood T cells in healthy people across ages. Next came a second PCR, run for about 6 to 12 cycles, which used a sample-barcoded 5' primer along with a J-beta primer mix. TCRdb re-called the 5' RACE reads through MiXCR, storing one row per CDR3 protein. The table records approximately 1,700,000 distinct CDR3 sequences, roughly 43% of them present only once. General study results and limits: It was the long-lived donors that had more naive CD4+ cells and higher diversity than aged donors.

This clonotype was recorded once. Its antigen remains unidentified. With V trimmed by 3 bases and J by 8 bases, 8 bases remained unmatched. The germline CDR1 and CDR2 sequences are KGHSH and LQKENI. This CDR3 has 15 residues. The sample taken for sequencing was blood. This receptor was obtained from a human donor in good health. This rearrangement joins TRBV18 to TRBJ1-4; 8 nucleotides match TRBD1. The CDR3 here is CASSPGQDDGEKLFF. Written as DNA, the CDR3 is TGTGCCAGCTCACCGGGACAGGATGATGGCGAAAAACTGTTTTTT.